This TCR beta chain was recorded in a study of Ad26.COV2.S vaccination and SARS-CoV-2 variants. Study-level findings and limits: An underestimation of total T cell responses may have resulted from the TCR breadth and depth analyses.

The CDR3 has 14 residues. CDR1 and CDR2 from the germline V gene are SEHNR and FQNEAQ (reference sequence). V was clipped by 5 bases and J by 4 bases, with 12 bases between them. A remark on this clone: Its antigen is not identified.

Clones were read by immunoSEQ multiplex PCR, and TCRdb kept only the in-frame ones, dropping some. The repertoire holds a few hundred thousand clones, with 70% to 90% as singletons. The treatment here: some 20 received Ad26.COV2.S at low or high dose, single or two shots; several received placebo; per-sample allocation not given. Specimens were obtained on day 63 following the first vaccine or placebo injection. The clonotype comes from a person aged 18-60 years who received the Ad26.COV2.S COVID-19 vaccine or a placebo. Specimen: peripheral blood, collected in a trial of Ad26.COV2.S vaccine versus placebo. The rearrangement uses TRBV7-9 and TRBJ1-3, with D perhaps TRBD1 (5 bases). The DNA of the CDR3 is TGTGCCAGCAGCCTAGGGGTGCCCGGAAACACCATATATTTT. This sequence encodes CASSLGVPGNTIYF.